A selection of T cell receptor beta chains follows, all from one sample in a study of human T cells and chemical hapten exposure. MiXCR, applied by TCRdb to the RACE reads, yields one record per CDR3 protein. The table shows some 15,000 distinct CDR3 sequences, with about 16% occurring only once. The sample consisted of whole blood, taken in connection with sensitization to the hapten diphenylcyclopropenone (DPC). The receptor set was obtained from a woman aged 25 to 39 with alopecia areata. Some clones in this sample may be carry-over from other donors' samples. The CDR3 runs from the conserved cysteine through the conserved F or W. Fields, in order: CDR3 length, V gene, J gene, clone size, CDR3 protein. Size tells how often a clone was seen (once, few, many) or the class of an expanded clone, and some rows leave it out.

15	TRBV3-1	TRBJ2-2	medium-sized	CASSYGRVNTGELFF
14	TRBV28	TRBJ2-5	-	CAYSQREDPKTQYF
12	TRBV6-2/TRBV6-3	TRBJ1-2	medium-sized	CASSLLGRGYTF
15	TRBV11-2	TRBJ2-1	medium-sized	CASSKQGAFYNEQFF
20	TRBV4-3	TRBJ1-1	many	CASSQSLPHTGDAPPAEAFF
12	TRBV27	TRBJ2-5	many	CASSTTQETQYF
18	TRBV28	TRBJ2-1	few	CASSLGDSKSYSYNEQFF
15	TRBV3-1	TRBJ2-7	-	CASSQDPQGSYEQYF
17	TRBV4-1	TRBJ1-4	many	CASSQERGKGGGEKLFF
13	TRBV15	TRBJ2-5	many	CATSRELIETQYF
15	TRBV19	TRBJ1-5	medium-sized	CASSIVRQLNQPQHF
13	TRBV29-1	TRBJ1-1	many	CSVAATMNTEAFF
20	TRBV7-8	TRBJ1-1	many	CASSLVAGRHLGTSNTEAFF
14	TRBV4-2	TRBJ2-2	medium-sized	CASSQEAAAGELFF
16	TRBV6-5	TRBJ2-1	many	CASSPILGSTINEQFF
15	TRBV18	TRBJ1-6	many	CASSPRGGYNSPLHF
15	TRBV28	TRBJ2-2	-	CASRPTAANTGELFF
17	TRBV4-3	TRBJ2-1	-	CASSPGVLAFSINEQFF
14	TRBV5-4	TRBJ2-7	many	CASSLGGQYYEQYF
15	TRBV18	TRBJ2-2	many	CASSPGQTNTGELFF
14	TRBV28	TRBJ2-4	many	CASRAGGAKNIQYF
13	TRBV4-3	TRBJ1-2	-	CASSQNPGLTESF
16	TRBV12-5	TRBJ2-1	few	CASGSSVAGVSNEQFF
13	TRBV6-6	TRBJ2-3	medium-sized	CASSYGEYDTQYF
14	TRBV6-2/TRBV6-3	TRBJ2-2	-	CASMTGTPTGELFF
15	TRBV12-5	TRBJ2-5	many	CASGLGTSGDETQYF
17	TRBV20-1	TRBJ1-5	medium-sized	CSAREIRTGVSNQPQHF
14	TRBV5-1	TRBJ2-3	-	CASSEGFGTDTQYF
13	TRBV6-2/TRBV6-3	TRBJ1-2	many	CASTVGQGAGYTF
16	TRBV20-1	TRBJ1-1	-	CSARGTPGQMNTEAFF
13	TRBV5-4	TRBJ2-7	many	CASSFNRGYEQYF
11	TRBV28	TRBJ2-5	-	CASSFVETQYF
15	TRBV4-1	TRBJ1-2	-	CASSQESRTGDGYTF